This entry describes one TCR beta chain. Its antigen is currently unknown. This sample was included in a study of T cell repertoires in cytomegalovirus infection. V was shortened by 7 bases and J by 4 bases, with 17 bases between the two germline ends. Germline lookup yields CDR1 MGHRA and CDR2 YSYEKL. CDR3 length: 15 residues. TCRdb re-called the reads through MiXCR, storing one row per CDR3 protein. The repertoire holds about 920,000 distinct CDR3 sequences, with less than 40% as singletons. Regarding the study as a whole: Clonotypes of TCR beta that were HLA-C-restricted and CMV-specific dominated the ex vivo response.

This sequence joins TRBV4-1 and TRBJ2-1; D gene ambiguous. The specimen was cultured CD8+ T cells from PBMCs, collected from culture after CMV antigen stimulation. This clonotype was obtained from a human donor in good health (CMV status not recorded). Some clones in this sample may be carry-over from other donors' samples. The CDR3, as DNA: TGCGCCAGCAAACCTCGCCCAAACCTGTACAATGAGCAGTTCTTC. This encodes CASKPRPNLYNEQFF.